This T cell receptor beta chain was found in a study of OX40 agonist ivuxolimab in advanced cancers. On the study more broadly: At 0.01 to 10 mg/kg, ivuxolimab was administered intravenously to patients every 2 weeks. Study-level points and caveats: Among the lowest peripheral clonal expansion occurred in 0.1-3.0 mg/kg partial responders.

This clone was picked up one time. Antigen: not known. The CDR3 spans 12 residues. The germline V gene encodes CDR1 SGHAT and CDR2 FQNNGV. Trimming took off 4 bases at V and 7 bases at J, with 10 bases between the two ends. Sequencing was performed with immunoSEQ multiplex PCR; in TCRdb, only in-frame clones are kept and a portion is missing. The sample consists of roughly 72,000 clones, 89% of them appearing once. V is TRBV11-2 and J is TRBJ1-1; perhaps TRBD1 as D (5 bases). The specimen was CD4+ or CD8+ T cells sorted from blood, collected in a trial of the OX40 agonist ivuxolimab. The receptor was derived from an adult with an advanced solid tumor such as melanoma, head and neck, liver or kidney cancer. This chain's CDR3 is CASSSLGGEAFF. CDR3 nucleotides: TGTGCCAGCAGCTCCCTGGGGGGTGAAGCTTTCTTT.